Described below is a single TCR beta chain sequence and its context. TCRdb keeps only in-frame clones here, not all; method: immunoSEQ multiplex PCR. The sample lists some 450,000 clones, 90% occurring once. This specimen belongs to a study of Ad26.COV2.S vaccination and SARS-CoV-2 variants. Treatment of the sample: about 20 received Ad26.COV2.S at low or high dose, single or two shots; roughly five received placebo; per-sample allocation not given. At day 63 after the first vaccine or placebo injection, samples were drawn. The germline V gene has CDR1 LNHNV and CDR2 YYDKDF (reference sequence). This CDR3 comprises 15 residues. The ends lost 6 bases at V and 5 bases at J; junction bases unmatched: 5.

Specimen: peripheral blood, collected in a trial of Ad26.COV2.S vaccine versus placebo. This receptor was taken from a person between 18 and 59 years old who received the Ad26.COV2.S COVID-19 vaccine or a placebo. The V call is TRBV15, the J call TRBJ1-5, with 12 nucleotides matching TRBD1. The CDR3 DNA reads TGTGCCACCAGTCCCGGGACAGGGGGCGATCAGCCCCAGCATTTT. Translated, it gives CATSPGTGGDQPQHF.